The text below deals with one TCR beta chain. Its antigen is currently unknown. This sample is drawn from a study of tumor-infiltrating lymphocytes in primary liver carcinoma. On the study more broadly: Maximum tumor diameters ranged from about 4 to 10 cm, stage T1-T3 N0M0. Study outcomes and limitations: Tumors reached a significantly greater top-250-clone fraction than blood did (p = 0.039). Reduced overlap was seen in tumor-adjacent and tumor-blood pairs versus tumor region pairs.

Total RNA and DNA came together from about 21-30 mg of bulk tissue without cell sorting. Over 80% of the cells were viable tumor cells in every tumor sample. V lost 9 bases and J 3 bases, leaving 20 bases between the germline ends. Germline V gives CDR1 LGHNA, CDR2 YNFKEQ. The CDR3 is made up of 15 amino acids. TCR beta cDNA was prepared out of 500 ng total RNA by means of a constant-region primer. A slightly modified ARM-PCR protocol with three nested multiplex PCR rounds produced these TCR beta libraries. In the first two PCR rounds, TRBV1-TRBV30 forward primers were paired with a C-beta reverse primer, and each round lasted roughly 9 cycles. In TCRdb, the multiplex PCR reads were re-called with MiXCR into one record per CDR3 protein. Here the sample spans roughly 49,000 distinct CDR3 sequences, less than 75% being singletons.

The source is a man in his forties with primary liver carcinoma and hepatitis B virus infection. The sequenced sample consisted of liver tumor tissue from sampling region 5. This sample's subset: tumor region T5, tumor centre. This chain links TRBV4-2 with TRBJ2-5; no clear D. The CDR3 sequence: CARGQDHTNKETQYF. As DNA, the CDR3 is TGTGCCAGAGGCCAAGATCACACAAATAAAGAGACCCAGTACTTC.